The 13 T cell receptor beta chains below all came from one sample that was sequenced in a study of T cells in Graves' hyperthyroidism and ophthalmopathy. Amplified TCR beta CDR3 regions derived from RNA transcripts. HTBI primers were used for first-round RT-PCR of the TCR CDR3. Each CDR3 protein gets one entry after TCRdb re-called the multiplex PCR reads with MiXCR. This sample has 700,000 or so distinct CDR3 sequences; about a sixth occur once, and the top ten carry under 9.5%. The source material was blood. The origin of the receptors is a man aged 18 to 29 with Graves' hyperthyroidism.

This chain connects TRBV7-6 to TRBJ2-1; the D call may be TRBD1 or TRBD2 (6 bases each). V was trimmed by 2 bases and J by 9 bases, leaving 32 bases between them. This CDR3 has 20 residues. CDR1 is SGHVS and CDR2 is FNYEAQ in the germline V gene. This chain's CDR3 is CASSLFPQGWGERGSGEQFF. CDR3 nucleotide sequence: TGTGCCAGCAGCTTATTCCCGCAGGGGTGGGGGGAGAGGGGCTCCGGTGAGCAGTTCTTC. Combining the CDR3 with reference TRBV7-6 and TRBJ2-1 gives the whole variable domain GAGVSQSPRYKVTKRGQDVALRCDPISGHVSLYWYRQALGQGPEFLTYFNYEAQQDKSGLPNDRFSAERPEGSISTLTIQRTEQRDSAMYRCASSLFPQGWGERGSGEQFFGPGTRLTVL.

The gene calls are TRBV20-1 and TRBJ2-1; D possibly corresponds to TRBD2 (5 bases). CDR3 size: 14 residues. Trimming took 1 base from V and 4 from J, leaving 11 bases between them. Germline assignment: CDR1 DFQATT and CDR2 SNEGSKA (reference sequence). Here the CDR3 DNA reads TGCAGTGCTAGAGCCCAGAGGGCATACAATGAGCAGTTCTTC. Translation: CSARAQRAYNEQFF.

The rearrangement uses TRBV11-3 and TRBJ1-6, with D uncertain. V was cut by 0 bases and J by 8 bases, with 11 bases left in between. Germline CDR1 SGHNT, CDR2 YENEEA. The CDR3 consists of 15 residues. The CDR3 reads CASSLDGVGDSPLHF. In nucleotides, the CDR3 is TGTGCCAGCAGCTTAGATGGGGTGGGAGATTCACCCCTCCACTTT.

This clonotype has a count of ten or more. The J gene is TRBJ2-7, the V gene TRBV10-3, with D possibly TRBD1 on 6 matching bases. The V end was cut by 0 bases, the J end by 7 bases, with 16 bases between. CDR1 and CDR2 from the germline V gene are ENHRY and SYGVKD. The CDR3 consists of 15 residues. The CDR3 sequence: CAISESSGHVAEQYF. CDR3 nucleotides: TGTGCCATCAGTGAGTCATCGGGACACGTTGCGGAGCAGTACTTC.

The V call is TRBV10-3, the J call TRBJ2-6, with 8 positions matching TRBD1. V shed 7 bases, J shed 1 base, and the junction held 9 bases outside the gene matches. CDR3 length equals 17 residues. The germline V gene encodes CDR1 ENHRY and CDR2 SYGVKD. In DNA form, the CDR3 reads TGTGCCATCACCTCGGGCCGACAGGGGTCTGGGGCCAACGTCCTGACTTTC. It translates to CAITSGRQGSGANVLTF.

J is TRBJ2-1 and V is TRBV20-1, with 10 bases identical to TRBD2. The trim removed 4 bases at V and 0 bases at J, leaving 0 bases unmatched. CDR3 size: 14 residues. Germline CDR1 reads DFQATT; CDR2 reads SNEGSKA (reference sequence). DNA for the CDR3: TGCAGTGCTACTAGCGGGAGCTCCTACAATGAGCAGTTCTTC. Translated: CSATSGSSYNEQFF.

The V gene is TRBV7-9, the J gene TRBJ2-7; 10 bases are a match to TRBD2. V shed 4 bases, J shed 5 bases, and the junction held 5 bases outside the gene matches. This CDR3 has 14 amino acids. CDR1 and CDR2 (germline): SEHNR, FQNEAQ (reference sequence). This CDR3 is CASSSSGSIHEQYF. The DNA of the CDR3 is TGTGCCAGCAGCTCTAGCGGGAGTATCCACGAGCAGTACTTC.

The CDR3 loop is CAWSMAGGGYTF. CDR3 DNA sequence: TGTGCCTGGAGCATGGCGGGGGGTGGCTACACCTTC. This chain links TRBV30 with TRBJ1-2; a possible D gene is TRBD1 (5 bases). The germline V and J ends were trimmed by 3 bases and 7 bases, with 12 bases remaining between them. Germline values: CDR1 GTSNPN, CDR2 SVGIG (reference sequence). This CDR3 is 12 amino acids long.

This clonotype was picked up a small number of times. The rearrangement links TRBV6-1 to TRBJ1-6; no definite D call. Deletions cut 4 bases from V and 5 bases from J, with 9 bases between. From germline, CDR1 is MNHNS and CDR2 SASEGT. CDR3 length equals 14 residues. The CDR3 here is CASSGDWDNSPLHF. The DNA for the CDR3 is TGTGCCAGCAGTGGCGACTGGGATAATTCACCCCTCCACTTT.

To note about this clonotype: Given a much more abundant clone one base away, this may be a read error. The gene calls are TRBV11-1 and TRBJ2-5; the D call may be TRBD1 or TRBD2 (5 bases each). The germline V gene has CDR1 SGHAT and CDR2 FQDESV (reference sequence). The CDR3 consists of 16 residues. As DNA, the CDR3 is TGTGCCAGCAGCTTACATTTCCGTGGGGCTGGGGAGACCCGGTACTTC. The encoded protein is CASSLHFRGAGETRYF. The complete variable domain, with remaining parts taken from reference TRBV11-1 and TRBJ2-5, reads EAEVAQSPRYKITEKSQAVAFWCDPISGHATLYWYRQILGQGPELLVQFQDESVVDDSQLPKDRFSAERLKGVDSTLKIQPAELGDSAMYLCASSLHFRGAGETRYFGPGTRLLVL.

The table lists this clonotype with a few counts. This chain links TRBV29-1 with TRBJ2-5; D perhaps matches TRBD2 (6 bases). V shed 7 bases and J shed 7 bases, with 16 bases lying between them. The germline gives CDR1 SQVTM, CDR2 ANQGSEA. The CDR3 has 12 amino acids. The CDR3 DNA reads TGCAGCGGGCTGGAGGGCCCGGGGACCCAGTACTTC. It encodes CSGLEGPGTQYF. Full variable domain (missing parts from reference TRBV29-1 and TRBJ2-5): SAVISQKPSRDICQRGTSLTIQCQVDSQVTMMFWYRQQPGQSLTLIATANQGSEATYESGFVIDKFPISRPNLTFSTLTVSNMSPEDSSIYLCSGLEGPGTQYFGPGTRLLVL.

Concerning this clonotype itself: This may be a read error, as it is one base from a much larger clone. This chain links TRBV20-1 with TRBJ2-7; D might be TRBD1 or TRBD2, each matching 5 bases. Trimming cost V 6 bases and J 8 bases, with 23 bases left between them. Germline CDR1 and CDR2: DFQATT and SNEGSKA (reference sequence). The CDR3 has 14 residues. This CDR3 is CSAQGAVPSYKQYF. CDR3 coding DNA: TGCAGTGCCCAGGGAGCGGTCCCCAGTTACAAGCAGTACTTC.

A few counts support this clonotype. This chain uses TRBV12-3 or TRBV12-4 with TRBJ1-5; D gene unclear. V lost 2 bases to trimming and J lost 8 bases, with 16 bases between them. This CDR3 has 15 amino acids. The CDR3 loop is CASSLLGTGEEPQHF. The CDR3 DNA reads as TGTGCCAGCAGTTTATTAGGTACGGGCGAGGAGCCCCAGCATTTT.